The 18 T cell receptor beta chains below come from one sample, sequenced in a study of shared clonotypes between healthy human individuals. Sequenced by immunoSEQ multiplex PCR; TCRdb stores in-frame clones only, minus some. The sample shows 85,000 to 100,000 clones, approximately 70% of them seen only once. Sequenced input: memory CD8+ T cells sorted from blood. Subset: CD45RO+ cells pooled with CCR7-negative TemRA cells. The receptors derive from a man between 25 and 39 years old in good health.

CDR3 nucleotide sequence: TGCGCCAGCAGCTTAGGGACAGGGGACCACGAGCAGTACTTC. Translating it yields CASSLGTGDHEQYF. The chain uses TRBV5-1 and TRBJ2-7, with 10 bases matching TRBD1. The CDR3 totals 14 residues. Germline-derived CDR1 and CDR2 are SGHRS and YFSETQ. Trimming removed 2 bases from V and 5 bases from J; junction bases left unmatched: 4.

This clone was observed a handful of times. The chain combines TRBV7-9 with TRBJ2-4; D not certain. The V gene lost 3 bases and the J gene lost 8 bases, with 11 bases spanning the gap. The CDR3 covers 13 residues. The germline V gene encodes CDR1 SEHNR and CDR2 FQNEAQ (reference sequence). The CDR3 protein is CASSLTHSDIQYF. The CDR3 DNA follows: TGTGCCAGCAGCTTGACCCACAGTGACATTCAGTACTTC.

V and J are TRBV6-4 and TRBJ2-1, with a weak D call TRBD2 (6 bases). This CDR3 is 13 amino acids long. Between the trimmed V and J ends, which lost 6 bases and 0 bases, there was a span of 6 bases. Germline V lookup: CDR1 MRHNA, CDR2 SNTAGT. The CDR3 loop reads CASSGSSYNEQFF. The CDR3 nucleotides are TGTGCCAGCAGCGGGAGCTCCTACAATGAGCAGTTCTTC.

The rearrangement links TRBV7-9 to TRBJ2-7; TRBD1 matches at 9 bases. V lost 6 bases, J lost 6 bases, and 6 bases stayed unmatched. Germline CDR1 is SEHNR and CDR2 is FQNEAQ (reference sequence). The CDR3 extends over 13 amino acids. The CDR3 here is CASRPTGGCEQYF. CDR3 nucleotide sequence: TGTGCCAGCAGACCCACAGGGGGCTGCGAGCAGTACTTC.

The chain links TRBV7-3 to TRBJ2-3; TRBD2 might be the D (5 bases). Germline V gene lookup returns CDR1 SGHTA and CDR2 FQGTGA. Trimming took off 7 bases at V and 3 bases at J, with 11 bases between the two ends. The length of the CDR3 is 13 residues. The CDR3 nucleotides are TGTGCCAGCACCACCCTAGCAACAGATACGCAGTATTTT. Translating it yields CASTTLATDTQYF.

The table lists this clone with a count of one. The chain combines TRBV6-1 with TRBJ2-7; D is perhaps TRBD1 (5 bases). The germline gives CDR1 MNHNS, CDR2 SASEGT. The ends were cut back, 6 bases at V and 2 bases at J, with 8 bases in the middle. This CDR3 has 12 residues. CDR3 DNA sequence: TGTGCCAGCAGGGGGCTTACCTACGAGCAGTACTTC. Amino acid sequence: CASRGLTYEQYF.

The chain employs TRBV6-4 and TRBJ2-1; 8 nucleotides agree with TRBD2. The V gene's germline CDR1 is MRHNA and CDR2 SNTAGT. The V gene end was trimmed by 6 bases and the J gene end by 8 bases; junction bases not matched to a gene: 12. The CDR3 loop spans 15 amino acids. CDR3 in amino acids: CASSLIAGSEDEQFF. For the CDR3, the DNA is TGTGCCAGCAGCCTTATAGCGGGGAGCGAGGATGAGCAGTTCTTC.

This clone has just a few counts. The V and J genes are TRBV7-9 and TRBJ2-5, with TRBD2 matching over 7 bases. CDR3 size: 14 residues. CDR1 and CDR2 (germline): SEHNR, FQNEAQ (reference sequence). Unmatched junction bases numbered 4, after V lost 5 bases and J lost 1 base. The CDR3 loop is CASSPAGLQETQYF. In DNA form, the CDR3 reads TGTGCCAGCAGCCCAGCGGGACTCCAAGAGACCCAGTACTTC.

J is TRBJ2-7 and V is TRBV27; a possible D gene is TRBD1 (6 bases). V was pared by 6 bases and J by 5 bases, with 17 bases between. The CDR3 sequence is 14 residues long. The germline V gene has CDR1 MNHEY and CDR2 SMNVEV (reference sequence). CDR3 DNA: TGTGCCAGCAGCTTCCTAAACAGGGCACACGAGCAGTACTTC. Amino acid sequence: CASSFLNRAHEQYF.

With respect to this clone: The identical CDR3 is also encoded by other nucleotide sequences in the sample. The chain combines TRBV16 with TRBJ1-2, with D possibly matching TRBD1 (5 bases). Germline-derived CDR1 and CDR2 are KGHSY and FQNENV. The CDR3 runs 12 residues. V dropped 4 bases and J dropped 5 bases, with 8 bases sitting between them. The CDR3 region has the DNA TGTGCCAGCAGCCCAGACAGTTATGGCTACACCTTC. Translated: CASSPDSYGYTF. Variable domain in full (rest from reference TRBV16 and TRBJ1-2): GEEVAQTPKHLVRGEGQKAKLYCAPIKGHSYVFWYQQVLKNEFKFLISFQNENVFDETGMPKERFSAKCLPNSPCSLEIQATKLEDSAVYFCASSPDSYGYTFGSGTRLTVV.

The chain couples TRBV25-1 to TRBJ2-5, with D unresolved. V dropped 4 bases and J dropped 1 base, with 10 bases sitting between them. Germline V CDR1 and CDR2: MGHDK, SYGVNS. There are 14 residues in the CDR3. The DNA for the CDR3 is TGTGCCAGCAGTGGGGCAGGCTTCCAAGAGACCCAGTACTTC. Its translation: CASSGAGFQETQYF. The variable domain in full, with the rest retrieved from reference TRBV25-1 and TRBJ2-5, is EADIYQTPRYLVIGTGKKITLECSQTMGHDKMYWYQQDPGMELHLIHYSYGVNSTEKGDLSSESTVSRIRTEHFPLTLESARPSHTSQYLCASSGAGFQETQYFGPGTRLLVL.

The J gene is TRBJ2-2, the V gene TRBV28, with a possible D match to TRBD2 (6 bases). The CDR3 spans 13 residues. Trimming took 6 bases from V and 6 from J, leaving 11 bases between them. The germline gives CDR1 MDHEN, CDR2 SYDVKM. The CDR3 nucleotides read TGTGCCAGCAGCCTGGCGGGACCCGGGGAGCTGTTTTTT. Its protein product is CASSLAGPGELFF.

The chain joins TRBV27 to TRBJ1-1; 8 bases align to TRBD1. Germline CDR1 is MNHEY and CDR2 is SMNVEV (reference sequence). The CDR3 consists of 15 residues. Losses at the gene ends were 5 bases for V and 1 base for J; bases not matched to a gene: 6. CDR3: CASSPIGTGNTEAFF. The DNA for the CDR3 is TGTGCCAGCAGTCCTATCGGGACAGGGAACACTGAAGCTTTCTTT.

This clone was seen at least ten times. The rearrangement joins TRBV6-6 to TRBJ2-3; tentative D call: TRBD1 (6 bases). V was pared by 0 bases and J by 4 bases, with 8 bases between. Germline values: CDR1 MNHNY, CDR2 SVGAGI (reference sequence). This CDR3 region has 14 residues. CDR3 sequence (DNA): TGTGCCAGCAGTTACTCGGACAGCGCAGATACGCAGTATTTT. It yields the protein CASSYSDSADTQYF.

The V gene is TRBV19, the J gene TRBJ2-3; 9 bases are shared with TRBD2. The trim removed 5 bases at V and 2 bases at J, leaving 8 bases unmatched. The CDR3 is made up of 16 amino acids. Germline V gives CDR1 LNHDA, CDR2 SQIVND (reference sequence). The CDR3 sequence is CASSFLAGAITDTQYF. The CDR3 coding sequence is TGTGCCAGTAGTTTCTTAGCGGGAGCGATCACAGATACGCAGTATTTT.

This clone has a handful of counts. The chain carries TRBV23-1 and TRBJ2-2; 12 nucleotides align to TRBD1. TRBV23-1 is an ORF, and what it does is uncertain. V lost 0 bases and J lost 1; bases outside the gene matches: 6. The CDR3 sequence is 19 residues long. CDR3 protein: CASSQSERDRGLNTGELFF. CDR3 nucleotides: TGCGCCAGCAGTCAATCAGAGCGGGACAGGGGGCTGAACACCGGGGAGCTGTTTTTT.

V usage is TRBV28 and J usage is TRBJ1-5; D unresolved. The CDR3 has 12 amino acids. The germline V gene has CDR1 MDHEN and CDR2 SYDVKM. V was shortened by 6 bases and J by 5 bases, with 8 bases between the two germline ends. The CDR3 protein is CASRQTDQPQHF. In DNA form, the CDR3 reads TGTGCCAGCAGGCAGACGGATCAGCCCCAGCATTTT. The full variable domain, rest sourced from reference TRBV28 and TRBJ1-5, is DVKVTQSSRYLVKRTGEKVFLECVQDMDHENMFWYRQDPGLGLRLIYFSYDVKMKEKGDIPEGYSVSREKKERFSLILESASTNQTSMYLCASRQTDQPQHFGDGTRLSIL.

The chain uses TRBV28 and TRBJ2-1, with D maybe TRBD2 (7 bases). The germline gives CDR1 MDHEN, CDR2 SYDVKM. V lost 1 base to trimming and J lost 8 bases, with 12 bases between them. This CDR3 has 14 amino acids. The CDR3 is CASSLYRGGYEQFF. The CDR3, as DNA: TGTGCCAGCAGTTTATATAGGGGGGGGTATGAGCAGTTCTTC.